This T cell receptor (beta chain) was retrieved from a study of CD8 T cells in ankylosing spondylitis. TCRdb processed the 5' RACE reads anew with MiXCR; each CDR3 protein has one entry. The table has some 220,000 distinct CDR3 sequences, roughly 8.2% seen once; the top ten hold roughly 5%. With 7 bases removed from V and 7 bases from J, the gap between germline ends came to 19 bases. The CDR3 covers 14 residues. Per germline, CDR1 MDHEN and CDR2 SYDVKM. Whole-study results and caveats: There was reportedly significant enrichment of clones that were disease-linked in matched ankylosing spondylitis synovial fluid. Some motif variants had been reported before (in reactive arthritis synovial fluid and blood).

This clonotype occurred a few times. Its specificity is not known. The chain uses TRBV28 and TRBJ1-1; D gene ambiguous. The clonotype originates from a female donor with ankylosing spondylitis or in good health (not recorded which). The sequencing input was blood, either unsorted or a sorted T cell fraction (not recorded which). The chain's CDR3 is CASTLGRFLREAFF. CDR3 nucleotides: TGTGCCAGCACCCTGGGAAGGTTCCTGCGTGAAGCTTTCTTT.